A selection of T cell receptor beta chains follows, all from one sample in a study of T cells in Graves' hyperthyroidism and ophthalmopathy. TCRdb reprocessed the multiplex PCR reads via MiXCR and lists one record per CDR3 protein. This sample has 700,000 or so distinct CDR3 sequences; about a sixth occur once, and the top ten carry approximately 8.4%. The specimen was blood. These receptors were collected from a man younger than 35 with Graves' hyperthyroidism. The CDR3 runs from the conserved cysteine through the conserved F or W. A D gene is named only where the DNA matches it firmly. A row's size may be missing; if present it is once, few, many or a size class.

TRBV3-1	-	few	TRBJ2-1	TGTGCCAGCAGCCAGCCCGAGATAGCGGCCTACAATGAGCAGTTCTTC	CASSQPEIAAYNEQFF
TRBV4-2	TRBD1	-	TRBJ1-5	TGTGCCAGCAGCCAAAGACAGGGCCTACTTAGCAATCAGCCCCAGCATTTT	CASSQRQGLLSNQPQHF
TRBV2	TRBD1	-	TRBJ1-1	TGTGCCAGCAGATACCCTCTCCGGGACAGGGGGCCCTTTATGGCTTTCTTT	CASRYPLRDRGPFMAFF
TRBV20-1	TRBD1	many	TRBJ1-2	TGCAGTGCTAGGAGACAGGGGGCTAAGGGCTACACCTTC	CSARRQGAKGYTF
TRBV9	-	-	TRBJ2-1	TGTGCCAGCAGCGTAACGGAAGAGCAGTTCTTC	CASSVTEEQFF
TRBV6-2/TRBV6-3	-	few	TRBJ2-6	TGTGCCAGCAGTTACACAGGCTGGGGGGCCAGCGTCCTGACTTTC	CASSYTGWGASVLTF
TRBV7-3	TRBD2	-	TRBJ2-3	TGTGCCAGCAGCCCCTCCGGGGGGTCACCAGATACGCAGTATTTT	CASSPSGGSPDTQYF
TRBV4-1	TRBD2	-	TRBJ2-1	TGCGCCAGCAGCCTCCATTCATGGCGGGAGGGGTCCTACAATGAGCAGTTCTTC	CASSLHSWREGSYNEQFF
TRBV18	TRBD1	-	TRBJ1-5	TGTGCCAGCTCAAATAACAGGGGCGGACAGCCCCAGCATTTT	CASSNNRGGQPQHF
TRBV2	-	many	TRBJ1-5	TGTGCCAGCAGTGAGCGGGTGGGGCAGCCCCAGCATTTT	CASSERVGQPQHF
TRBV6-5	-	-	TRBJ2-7	TGTGCCAGCAGTTACTCGGGACTGACACTCTACGAGCAGTACTTC	CASSYSGLTLYEQYF
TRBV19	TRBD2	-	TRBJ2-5	TGTGCCAGTAGTATGAGGACTAGCGGACCCCAAGAGACCCAGTACTTC	CASSMRTSGPQETQYF
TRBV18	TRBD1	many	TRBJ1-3	TGTGCCAGCTCACCAGGGACAGGGCCTGGAAACACCATATATTTT	CASSPGTGPGNTIYF
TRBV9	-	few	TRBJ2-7	TGTGCCAGCAGCGTAGGTTCCGTTTCCTACGAGCAGTACTTC	CASSVGSVSYEQYF
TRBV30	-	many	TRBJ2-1	TGTGCCTGGAGTAAGGGTCCTAGGGAGCAGTTCTTC	CAWSKGPREQFF
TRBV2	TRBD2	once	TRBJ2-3	TGTGCCAGCAGCGGGGCTAGCGGGAGACCTAGCACAGATACGCAGTATTTT	CASSGASGRPSTDTQYF
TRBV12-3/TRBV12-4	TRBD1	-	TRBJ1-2	TGTGCCAGCAATACTGCGGACAGGGCTGGTGGCTACACCTTC	CASNTADRAGGYTF
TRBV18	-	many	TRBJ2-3	TGTGCCAGCTCACCAGAAAGTGGGTCTACGCAGTATTTT	CASSPESGSTQYF
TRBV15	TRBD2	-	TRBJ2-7	TGTGCCACCAGCAGAGGCGGTGGACTAGCGGAATCCTACGAGCAGTACTTC	CATSRGGGLAESYEQYF
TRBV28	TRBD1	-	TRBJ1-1	TGTGCCAGCACCAACCCGGGACAGGGGGCCGTTGAAGCTTTCTTT	CASTNPGQGAVEAFF
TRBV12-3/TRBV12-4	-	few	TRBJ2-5	TGTGCCAGCGGACAGAGCCAGACCCAGTACTTC	CASGQSQTQYF
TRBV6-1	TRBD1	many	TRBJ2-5	TGTGCCAGCAGTGCGGGGACAGCCTTCGGGGAAGAGACCCAGTACTTC	CASSAGTAFGEETQYF
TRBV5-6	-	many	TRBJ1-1	TGTGCCAGCAGCTTGGTTTTGTCCGGAGAAGCTTTCTTT	CASSLVLSGEAFF
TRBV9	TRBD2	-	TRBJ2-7	TGTGCCAGCAGCGTAGGGGTGGGAGGGCCATACGAGCAGTACTTC	CASSVGVGGPYEQYF
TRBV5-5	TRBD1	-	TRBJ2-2	TGTGCCAGCAGTCCGCCGGGGACAGGGGCCACCGGGGAGCTGTTTTTT	CASSPPGTGATGELFF
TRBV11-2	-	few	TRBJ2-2	TGTGCCAGCAGCCCATCCTTCTCCGGAGTTGACACCGGGGAGCTGTTTTTT	CASSPSFSGVDTGELFF
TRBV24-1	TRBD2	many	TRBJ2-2	TGTGCCACCAGTGACCTTAGCGGGAGGGACACCGGGGAGCTGTTTTTT	CATSDLSGRDTGELFF
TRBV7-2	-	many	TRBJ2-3	TGTGCCAGCAGCTTCAGGTTGGGCTCCCGCACAGATACGCAGTATTTT	CASSFRLGSRTDTQYF
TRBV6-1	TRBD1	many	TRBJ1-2	TGTGCCAGCAGCCGCGACAGGGACGGGTATGGCTACACCTTC	CASSRDRDGYGYTF
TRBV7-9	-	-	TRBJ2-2	TGTGCCAGCAGCCCCCGCCCGGGGGCGAACACCGGGGAGCTGTTTTTT	CASSPRPGANTGELFF
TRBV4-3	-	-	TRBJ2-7	TGCGCCAGCAGCCAGGCAACTCTTGCCGAGCAGTACTTC	CASSQATLAEQYF
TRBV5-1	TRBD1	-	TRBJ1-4	TGCGCCAGCAGCTTCGAAGGACAGGGGTATGAAAAACTGTTTTTT	CASSFEGQGYEKLFF
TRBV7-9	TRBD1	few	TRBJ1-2	TGTGCCAGCAGCTTAGACAGGGGAAACGGCTACACCTTC	CASSLDRGNGYTF
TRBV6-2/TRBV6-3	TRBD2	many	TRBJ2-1	TGTGCCAGCAGTTACAATCTGGGCGGGAGCAAAGCCTACAATGAGCAGTTCTTC	CASSYNLGGSKAYNEQFF
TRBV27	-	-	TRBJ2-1	TGTGCCAGCAGTCCTTTCTCGGGAGTAAATGAGCAGTTCTTC	CASSPFSGVNEQFF
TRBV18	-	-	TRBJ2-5	TGTGCCAGCTCACCACCGGCCCATGGGGAGACCCAGTACTTC	CASSPPAHGETQYF
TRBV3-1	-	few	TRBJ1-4	TGTGCCAGCAGCCACCCTAGAGAGACAGGACACGAAAAACTGTTTTTT	CASSHPRETGHEKLFF
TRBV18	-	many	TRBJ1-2	TGTGCCAGCTCACCACGTCGAGAGGCCCCCTATGGCTACACCTTC	CASSPRREAPYGYTF
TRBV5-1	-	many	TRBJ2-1	TGCGCCAGCAGCTTGCGAGAGACTTATGATGAGCAGTTCTTC	CASSLRETYDEQFF
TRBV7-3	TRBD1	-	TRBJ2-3	TGTGCCAGCAGCCCCCCGACAGGGATCGGGACAGATACGCAGTATTTT	CASSPPTGIGTDTQYF
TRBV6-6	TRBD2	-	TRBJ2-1	TGTGCCAGCAGTTACTCGACTAGCGGGATTTCCTACAATGAGCAGTTCTTC	CASSYSTSGISYNEQFF
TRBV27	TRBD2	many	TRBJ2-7	TGTGCCAGCAGTTTAGGGAGCGGGAGTGGTGAGCAGTACTTC	CASSLGSGSGEQYF
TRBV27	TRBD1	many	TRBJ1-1	TGTGCCAGCAGTTCAAACAGGGGAGTGGAGAACACTGAAGCTTTCTTT	CASSSNRGVENTEAFF
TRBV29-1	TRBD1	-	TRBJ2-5	TGCAGCGTCCTTGGACAGGGGTGGTTTCAAGAGACCCAGTACTTC	CSVLGQGWFQETQYF
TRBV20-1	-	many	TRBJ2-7	TGCAGTGCTAGGCACAGGCCCTCCTACGAGCAGTACTTC	CSARHRPSYEQYF
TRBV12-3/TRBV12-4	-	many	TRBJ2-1	TGTGCCAGCACCCTAATGGGCGGGATCTACAATGAGCAGTTCTTC	CASTLMGGIYNEQFF
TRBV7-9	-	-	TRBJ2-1	TGTGCCAGCAGCTTTGGGAGTCAAGAGACCCAGTTCTTC	CASSFGSQETQFF
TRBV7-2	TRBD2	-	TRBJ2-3	TGTGCCAGCAGCTTAGCGGGTGGTGGGACTAGCGGGGATACGCAGTATTTT	CASSLAGGGTSGDTQYF
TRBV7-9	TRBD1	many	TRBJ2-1	TGTGCCAGCAGCTTACAGGGGGCCTACAATGAGCAGTTCTTC	CASSLQGAYNEQFF
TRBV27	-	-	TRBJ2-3	TGTGCCAGCAGTTTCCAGCGGCCCGGGACAGATACGCAGTATTTT	CASSFQRPGTDTQYF
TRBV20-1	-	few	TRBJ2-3	TGCAGTGCTTCCTCTGAGGGGCCAAAAGATACGCAGTATTTT	CSASSEGPKDTQYF
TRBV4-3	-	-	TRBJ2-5	TGCGCCAGCAGCCAAGGGACGTTGGGAACAGAGACCCAGTACTTC	CASSQGTLGTETQYF
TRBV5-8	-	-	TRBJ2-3	TGTGCCAGCAGCTCCGGCTCACTCCAGTATACGCAGTATTTT	CASSSGSLQYTQYF
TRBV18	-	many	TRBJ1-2	TGTGCCAGCTCACCAAGTAAGGGGAGCTATGGCTACACCTTC	CASSPSKGSYGYTF
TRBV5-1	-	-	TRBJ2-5	TGCGCCAGCAGCTTGGACCATAGAGGGACCCAGTACTTC	CASSLDHRGTQYF
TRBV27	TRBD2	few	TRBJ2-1	TGTGCCAGCAACTCGGGGACTAACTACAATGAGCAGTTCTTC	CASNSGTNYNEQFF
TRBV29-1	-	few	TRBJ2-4	TGCAGCGTTGAGCTAGGGGAAAACATTCAGTACTTC	CSVELGENIQYF
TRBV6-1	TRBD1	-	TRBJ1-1	TGTGCCAGCAAAATGACAGGGTTCGACACTGAAGCTTTCTTT	CASKMTGFDTEAFF
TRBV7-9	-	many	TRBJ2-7	TGTGCCAGCAGCCCCGGGACTTCGGGGGCCGAGCAGTACTTC	CASSPGTSGAEQYF
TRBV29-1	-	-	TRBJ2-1	TGCAGCGTTGAAGGCGGGGGCGCGGGATCGAATGAGCAGTTCTTC	CSVEGGGAGSNEQFF